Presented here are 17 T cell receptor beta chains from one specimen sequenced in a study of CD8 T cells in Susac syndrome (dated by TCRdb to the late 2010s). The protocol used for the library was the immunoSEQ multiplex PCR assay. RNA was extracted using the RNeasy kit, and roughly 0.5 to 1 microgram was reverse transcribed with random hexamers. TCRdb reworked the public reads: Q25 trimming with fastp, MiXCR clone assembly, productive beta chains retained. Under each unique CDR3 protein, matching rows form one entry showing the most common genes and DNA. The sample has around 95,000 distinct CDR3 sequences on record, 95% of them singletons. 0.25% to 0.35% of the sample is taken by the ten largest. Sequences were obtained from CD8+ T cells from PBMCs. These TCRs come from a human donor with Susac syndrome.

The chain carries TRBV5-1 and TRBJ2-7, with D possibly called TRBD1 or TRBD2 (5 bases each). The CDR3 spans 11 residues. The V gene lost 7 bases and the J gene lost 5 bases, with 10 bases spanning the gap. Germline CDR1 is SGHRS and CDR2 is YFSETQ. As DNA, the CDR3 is TGCGCCAGCGGGGGTCCCAACGAGCAGTACTTC. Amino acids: CASGGPNEQYF.

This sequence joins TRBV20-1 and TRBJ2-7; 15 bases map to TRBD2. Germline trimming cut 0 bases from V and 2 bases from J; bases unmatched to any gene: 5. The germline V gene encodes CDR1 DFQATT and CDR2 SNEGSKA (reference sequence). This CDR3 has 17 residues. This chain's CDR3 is CSAREGTSGRNAYEQYF. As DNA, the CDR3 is TGCAGTGCTAGAGAAGGGACTAGCGGGAGGAATGCCTACGAGCAGTACTTC.

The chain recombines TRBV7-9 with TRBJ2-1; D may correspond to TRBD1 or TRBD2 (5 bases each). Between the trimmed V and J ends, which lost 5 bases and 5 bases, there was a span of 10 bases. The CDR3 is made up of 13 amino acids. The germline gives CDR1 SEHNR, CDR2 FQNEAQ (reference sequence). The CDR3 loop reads CASSRDPNNEQFF. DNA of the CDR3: TGTGCCAGCAGCCGGGACCCCAACAATGAGCAGTTCTTC.

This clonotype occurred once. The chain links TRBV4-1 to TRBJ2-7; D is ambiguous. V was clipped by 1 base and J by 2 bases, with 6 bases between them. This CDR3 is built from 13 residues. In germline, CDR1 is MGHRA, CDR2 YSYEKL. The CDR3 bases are TGCGCCAGCAGCCAAGTTTGGGCCTACGAGCAGTACTTC. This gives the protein CASSQVWAYEQYF.

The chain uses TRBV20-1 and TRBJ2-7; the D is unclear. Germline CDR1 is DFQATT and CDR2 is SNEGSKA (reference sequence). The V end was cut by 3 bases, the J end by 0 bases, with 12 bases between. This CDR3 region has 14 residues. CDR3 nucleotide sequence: TGCAGTGCTAGGAGACGACCCCTCTCCTACGAGCAGTACTTC. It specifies CSARRRPLSYEQYF.

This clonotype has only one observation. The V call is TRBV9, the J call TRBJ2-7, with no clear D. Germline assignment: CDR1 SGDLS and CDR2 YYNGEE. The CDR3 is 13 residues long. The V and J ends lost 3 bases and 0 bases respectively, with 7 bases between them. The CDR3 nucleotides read TGTGCCAGCAGCGCCCGTACCTCCTACGAGCAGTACTTC. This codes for CASSARTSYEQYF.

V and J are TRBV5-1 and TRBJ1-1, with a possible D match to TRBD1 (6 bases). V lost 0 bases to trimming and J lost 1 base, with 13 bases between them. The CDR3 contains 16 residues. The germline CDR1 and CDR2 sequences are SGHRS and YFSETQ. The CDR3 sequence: CASSLEGGYQNTEAFF. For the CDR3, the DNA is TGCGCCAGCAGCTTGGAAGGGGGTTACCAGAACACTGAAGCTTTCTTT. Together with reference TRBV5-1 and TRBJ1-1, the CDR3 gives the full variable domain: KAGVTQTPRYLIKTRGQQVTLSCSPISGHRSVSWYQQTPGQGLQFLFEYFSETQRNKGNFPGRFSGRQFSNSRSEMNVSTLELGDSALYLCASSLEGGYQNTEAFFGQGTRLTVV.

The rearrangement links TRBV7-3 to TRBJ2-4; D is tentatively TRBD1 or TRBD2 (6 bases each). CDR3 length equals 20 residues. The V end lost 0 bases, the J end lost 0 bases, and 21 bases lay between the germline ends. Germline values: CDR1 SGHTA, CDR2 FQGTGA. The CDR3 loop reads CASSLTRRGGNPIAKNIQYF. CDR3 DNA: TGTGCCAGCAGCTTAACAAGGCGAGGGGGGAACCCTATAGCCAAAAACATTCAGTACTTC. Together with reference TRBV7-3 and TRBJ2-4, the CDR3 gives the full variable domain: GAGVSQTPSNKVTEKGKYVELRCDPISGHTALYWYRQSLGQGPEFLIYFQGTGAADDSGLPNDRFFAVRPEGSVSTLKIQRTERGDSAVYLCASSLTRRGGNPIAKNIQYFGAGTRLSVL.

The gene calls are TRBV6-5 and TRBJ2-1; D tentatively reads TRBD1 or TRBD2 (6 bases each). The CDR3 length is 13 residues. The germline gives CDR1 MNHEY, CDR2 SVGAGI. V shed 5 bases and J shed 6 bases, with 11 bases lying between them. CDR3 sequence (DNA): TGTGCCAGCAGTCCGGGGGCAGGCAATGAGCAGTTCTTC. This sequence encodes CASSPGAGNEQFF.

The CDR3 here is CASGLASGQGLEAFF. CDR3 bases: TGTGCTAGTGGTTTGGCATCGGGACAGGGCCTTGAAGCTTTCTTT. The chain combines TRBV12-5 with TRBJ1-1; 9 nucleotides line up with TRBD1. V shed 1 base and J 7 bases; nucleotides not matched to a gene: 7. Germline CDR1 LGHNT, CDR2 FRNRAP. The CDR3 is made up of 15 amino acids.

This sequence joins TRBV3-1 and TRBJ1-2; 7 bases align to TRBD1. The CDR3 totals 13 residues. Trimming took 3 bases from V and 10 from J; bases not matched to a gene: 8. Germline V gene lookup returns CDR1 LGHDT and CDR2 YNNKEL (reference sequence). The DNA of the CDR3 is TGTGCCAGCAGCCACCGACAGGGCCAATTCTACACCTTC. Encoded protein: CASSHRQGQFYTF.

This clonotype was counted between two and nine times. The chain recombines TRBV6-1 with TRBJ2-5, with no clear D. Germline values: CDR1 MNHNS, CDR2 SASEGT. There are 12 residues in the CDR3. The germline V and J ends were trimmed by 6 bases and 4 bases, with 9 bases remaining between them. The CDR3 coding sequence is TGTGCCAGCAGCATCGGTTTAGAGACCCAGTACTTC. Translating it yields CASSIGLETQYF.

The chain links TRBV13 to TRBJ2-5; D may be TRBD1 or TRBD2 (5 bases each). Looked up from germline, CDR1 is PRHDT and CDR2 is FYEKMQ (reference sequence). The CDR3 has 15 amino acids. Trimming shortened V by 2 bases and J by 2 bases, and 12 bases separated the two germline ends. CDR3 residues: CASSLWGRNQETQYF. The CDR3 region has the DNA TGTGCCAGCAGCTTATGGGGGAGAAATCAAGAGACCCAGTACTTC. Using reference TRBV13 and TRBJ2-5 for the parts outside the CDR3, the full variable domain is AAGVIQSPRHLIKEKRETATLKCYPIPRHDTVYWYQQGPGQDPQFLISFYEKMQSDKGSIPDRFSAQQFSDYHSELNMSSLELGDSALYFCASSLWGRNQETQYFGPGTRLLVL.

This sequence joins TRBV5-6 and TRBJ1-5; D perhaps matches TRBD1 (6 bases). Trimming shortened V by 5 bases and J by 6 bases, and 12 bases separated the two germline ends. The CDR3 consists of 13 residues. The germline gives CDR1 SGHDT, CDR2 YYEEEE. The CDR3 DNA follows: TGTGCCAGCAGTTCCACGGGGGCTCAGCCCCAGCATTTT. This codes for CASSSTGAQPQHF.

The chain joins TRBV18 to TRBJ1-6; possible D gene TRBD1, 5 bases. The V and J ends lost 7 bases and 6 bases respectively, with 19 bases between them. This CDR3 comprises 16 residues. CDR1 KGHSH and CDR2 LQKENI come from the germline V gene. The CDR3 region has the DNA TGTGCCAGCTATACTTCAACGGGACCGATTAATTCACCCCTCCACTTT. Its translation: CASYTSTGPINSPLHF.

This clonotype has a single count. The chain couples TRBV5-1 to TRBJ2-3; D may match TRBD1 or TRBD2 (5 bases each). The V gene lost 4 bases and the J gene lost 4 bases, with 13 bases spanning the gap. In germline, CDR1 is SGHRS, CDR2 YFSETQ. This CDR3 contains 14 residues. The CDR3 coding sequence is TGCGCCAGCAGCCAAGGGACCGCGCCAGATACGCAGTATTTT. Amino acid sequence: CASSQGTAPDTQYF. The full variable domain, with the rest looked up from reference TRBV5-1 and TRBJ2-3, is KAGVTQTPRYLIKTRGQQVTLSCSPISGHRSVSWYQQTPGQGLQFLFEYFSETQRNKGNFPGRFSGRQFSNSRSEMNVSTLELGDSALYLCASSQGTAPDTQYFGPGTRLTVL.

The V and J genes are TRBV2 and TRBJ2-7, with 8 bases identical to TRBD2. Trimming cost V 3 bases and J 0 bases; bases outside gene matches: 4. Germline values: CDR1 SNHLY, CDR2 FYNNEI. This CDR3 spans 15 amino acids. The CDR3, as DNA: TGTGCCAGCAGTGAGACTAGCGATAGCTCCTACGAGCAGTACTTC. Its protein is CASSETSDSSYEQYF. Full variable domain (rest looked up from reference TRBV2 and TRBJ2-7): EPEVTQTPSHQVTQMGQEVILRCVPISNHLYFYWYRQILGQKVEFLVSFYNNEISEKSEIFDDQFSVERPDGSNFTLKIRSTKLEDSAMYFCASSETSDSSYEQYFGPGTRLTVT.